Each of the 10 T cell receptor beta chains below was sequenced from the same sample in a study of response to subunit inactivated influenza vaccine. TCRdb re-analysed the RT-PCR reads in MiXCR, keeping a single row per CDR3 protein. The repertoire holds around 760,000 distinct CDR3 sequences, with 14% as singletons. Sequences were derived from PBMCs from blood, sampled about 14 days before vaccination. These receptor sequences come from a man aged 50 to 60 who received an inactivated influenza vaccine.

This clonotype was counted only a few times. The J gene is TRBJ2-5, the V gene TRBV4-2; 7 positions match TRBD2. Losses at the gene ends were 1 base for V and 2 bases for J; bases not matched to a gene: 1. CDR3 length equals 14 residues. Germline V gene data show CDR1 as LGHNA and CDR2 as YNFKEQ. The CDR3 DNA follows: TGTGCCAGCAGCCAAGCCGGGGGGCAAGAGACCCAGTACTTC. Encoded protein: CASSQAGGQETQYF.

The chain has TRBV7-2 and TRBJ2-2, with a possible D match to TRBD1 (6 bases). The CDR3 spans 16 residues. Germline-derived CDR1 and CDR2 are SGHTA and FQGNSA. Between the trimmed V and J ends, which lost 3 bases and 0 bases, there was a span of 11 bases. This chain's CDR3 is CASSFDRMANTGELFF. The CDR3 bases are TGTGCCAGCAGCTTTGACAGGATGGCGAACACCGGGGAGCTGTTTTTT.

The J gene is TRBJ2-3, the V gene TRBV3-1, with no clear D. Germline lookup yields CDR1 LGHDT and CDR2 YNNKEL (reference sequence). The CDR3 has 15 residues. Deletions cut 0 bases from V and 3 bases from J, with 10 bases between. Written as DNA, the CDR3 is TGTGCCAGCAGCCAAGATTGGGTCGGGACAGATACGCAGTATTTT. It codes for CASSQDWVGTDTQYF.

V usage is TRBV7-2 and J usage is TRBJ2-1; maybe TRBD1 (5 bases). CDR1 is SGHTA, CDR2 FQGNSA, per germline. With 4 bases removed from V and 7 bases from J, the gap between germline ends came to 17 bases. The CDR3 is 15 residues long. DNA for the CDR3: TGTGCCAGCAGCTATGACAGTACCCTAAGGAATGAGCAGTTCTTC. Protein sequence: CASSYDSTLRNEQFF.

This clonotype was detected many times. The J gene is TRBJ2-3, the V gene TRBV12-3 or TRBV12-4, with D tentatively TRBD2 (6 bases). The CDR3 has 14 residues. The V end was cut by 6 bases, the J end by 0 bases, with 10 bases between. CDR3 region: CASSLGLSTDTQYF. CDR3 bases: TGTGCCAGCAGCCTGGGACTTAGCACAGATACGCAGTATTTT.

CDR3 in DNA: TGCAGTGCACCGGGACTAGCGGGGGCCAAATACAATGAGCAGTTCTTC. Amino acid sequence: CSAPGLAGAKYNEQFF. J is TRBJ2-1 and V is TRBV20-1; 14 bases match TRBD2. The V segment lost 6 bases and the J segment 4 bases; nucleotides outside the gene matches: 8. The CDR3 spans 16 residues. In germline, CDR1 is DFQATT, CDR2 SNEGSKA (reference sequence).

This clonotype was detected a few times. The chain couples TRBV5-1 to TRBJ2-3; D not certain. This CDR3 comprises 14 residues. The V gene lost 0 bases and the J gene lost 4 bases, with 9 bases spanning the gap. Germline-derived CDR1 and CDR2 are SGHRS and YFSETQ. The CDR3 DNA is TGCGCCAGCAGCTTGGCAAAGCACGCAGATACGCAGTATTTT. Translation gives CASSLAKHADTQYF.

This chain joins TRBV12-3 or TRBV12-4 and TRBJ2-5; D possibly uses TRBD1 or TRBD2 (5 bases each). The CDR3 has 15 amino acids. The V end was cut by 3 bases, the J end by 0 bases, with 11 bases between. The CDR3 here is CASSFLVGDQETQYF. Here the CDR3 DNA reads TGTGCCAGCAGTTTCTTGGTGGGGGACCAAGAGACCCAGTACTTC.

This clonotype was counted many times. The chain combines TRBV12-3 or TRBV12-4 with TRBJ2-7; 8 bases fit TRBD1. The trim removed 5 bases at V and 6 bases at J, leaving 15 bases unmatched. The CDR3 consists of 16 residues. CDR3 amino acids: CASSHNRGALSAEQYF. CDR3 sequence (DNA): TGTGCCAGCAGTCACAACAGGGGGGCCCTAAGTGCCGAGCAGTACTTC.

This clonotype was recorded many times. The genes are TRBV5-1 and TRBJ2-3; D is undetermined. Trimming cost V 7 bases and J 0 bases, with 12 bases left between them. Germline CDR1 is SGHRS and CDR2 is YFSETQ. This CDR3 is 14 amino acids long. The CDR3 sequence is CASGELSSTDTQYF. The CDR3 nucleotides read TGCGCCAGCGGTGAGCTCTCTAGCACAGATACGCAGTATTTT.